These 27 T cell receptor beta chains share one sample of origin, sequenced in a study of cytotoxic CD8 clonotypes in ibrutinib-treated CLL. TCRdb's table, derived via immunoSEQ multiplex PCR, lists solely in-frame clones and lacks some. The profile shows 140,000 or so clones, approximately 80% of them singletons. The specimen was PBMCs, collected after 12 months of ibrutinib treatment. Source of these receptors: a human donor with chronic lymphocytic leukemia.

The chain is built from TRBV29-1 and TRBJ2-1; 14 bases fit TRBD2. From germline, CDR1 is SQVTM and CDR2 ANQGSEA. The J segment lost 13 bases and the V segment lost 6 bases, leaving 11 bases of the junction unmatched. CDR3 length equals 14 residues. The CDR3 sequence: CSVGGLAGGFFQFF. The CDR3 DNA sequence: TGCAGCGTGGGCGGACTAGCGGGAGGATTTTTCCAGTTCTTC.

This clone was recorded only once. The chain combines TRBV7-6 with TRBJ2-7; D possibly corresponds to TRBD2 (6 bases). CDR3 length: 14 residues. Deletions cut 0 bases from V and 0 bases from J, with 6 bases between. CDR1 is SGHVS, CDR2 FNYEAQ, per germline. The CDR3 DNA is TGTGCCAGCAGCTTAGCGGAGGGCTCCTACGAGCAGTACTTC. It is translated as CASSLAEGSYEQYF.

The V and J genes are TRBV5-4 and TRBJ2-5; perhaps TRBD2 as D (6 bases). The CDR3 contains 16 residues. Deletions cut 0 bases from V and 7 bases from J, with 19 bases between. The V gene's germline CDR1 is SGHNT and CDR2 YYREEE (reference sequence). Here the CDR3 reads CASSLARVRESGTQYF. DNA of the CDR3: TGTGCCAGCAGCTTGGCCAGAGTGCGGGAATCTGGGACCCAGTACTTC.

V usage is TRBV4-1 and J usage is TRBJ2-7, with TRBD2 matching over 10 bases. Germline CDR1 MGHRA, CDR2 YSYEKL. CDR3 length: 16 residues. V was clipped by 4 bases and J by 1 base; unmatched bases: 7. CDR3: CASSPRVAGGSYEQYF. The CDR3 DNA reads TGCGCCAGCAGCCCCCGGGTAGCGGGAGGTTCCTACGAGCAGTACTTC.

This chain connects TRBV7-9 to TRBJ2-1; TRBD1 matches at 9 bases. Trimming at V came to 5 bases and at J to 4 bases, leaving 3 bases not matched to a gene. Germline V gene data show CDR1 as SEHNR and CDR2 as FQNEAQ (reference sequence). This CDR3 comprises 14 residues. DNA of the CDR3: TGTGCCAGCAGCCGGGACAGGGCTTACAATGAGCAGTTCTTC. Amino acid sequence: CASSRDRAYNEQFF.

J is TRBJ2-5 and V is TRBV30; TRBD1 is a possible D gene (6 bases). The germline V and J ends were trimmed by 7 bases and 5 bases, with 11 bases remaining between them. Looked up from germline, CDR1 is GTSNPN and CDR2 is SVGIG (reference sequence). The CDR3 length is 11 residues. The chain's CDR3 is CAFGQHETQYF. Written as DNA, the CDR3 is TGTGCCTTCGGACAGCATGAGACCCAGTACTTC.

This clone is a singleton in its sample. The chain employs TRBV15 and TRBJ1-5, with D hard to call. Germline loops: CDR1 LNHNV, CDR2 YYDKDF (reference sequence). V was trimmed by 9 bases and J by 0 bases, leaving 21 bases between them. This CDR3 comprises 17 residues. In DNA, the CDR3 is TGTGCCACGAGTACGTTGCCAGTACGGGTTAGCAATCAGCCCCAGCATTTT. It translates to CATSTLPVRVSNQPQHF. Based on the CDR3 plus reference TRBV15 and TRBJ1-5, the full variable domain is DAMVIQNPRYQVTQFGKPVTLSCSQTLNHNVMYWYQQKSSQAPKLLFHYYDKDFNNEADTPDNFQSRRPNTSFCFLDIRSPGLGDTAMYLCATSTLPVRVSNQPQHFGDGTRLSIL.

This rearrangement joins TRBV4-3 to TRBJ1-4, with D possibly matching TRBD1 (5 bases). Between the trimmed V and J ends, which lost 2 bases and 8 bases, there was a span of 9 bases. CDR3 length equals 13 residues. Germline CDR1 and CDR2: LGHNA and YSLEER. CDR3 bases: TGCGCCAGCAGCCAATTGGGGGGGGAAAAACTGTTTTTT. Residues: CASSQLGGEKLFF.

The chain combines TRBV21-1 with TRBJ2-5; TRBD2, as called in the table, went unchecked against the DNA. TRBV21-1 is noted as a pseudogene. The CDR3 is 12 amino acids. The CDR3 loop is CASRQRRETQYF. As DNA, the CDR3 is TGTGCCAGCAGACAGCGGCGAGAGACCCAGTACTTC.

V gene TRBV18 combines with J gene TRBJ2-5, with 10 bases matching TRBD2. V shed 3 bases, J shed 5 bases, and the junction held 6 bases outside the gene matches. CDR1 is KGHSH, CDR2 LQKENI, per germline. This CDR3 comprises 15 residues. The CDR3 region has the DNA TGTGCCAGCTCACCGGCTAGCGGGAGTTTTGAGACCCAGTACTTC. Translating gives CASSPASGSFETQYF.

The CDR3 bases are TGCGCCAGCAGCTCGGGGATGGGGGACAGGGGTACCTACGAGCAGTACTTC. Translation: CASSSGMGDRGTYEQYF. V and J are TRBV5-1 and TRBJ2-7; the match to TRBD1 covers 10 bases. The CDR3 spans 17 residues. CDR1 and CDR2 (germline): SGHRS, YFSETQ. With V trimmed by 3 bases and J by 2 bases, 11 bases remained unmatched.

The chain carries TRBV19 and TRBJ2-4; 8 bases map to TRBD1. V was pared by 4 bases and J by 0 bases, with 8 bases of the junction left unmatched. Germline V gene lookup returns CDR1 LNHDA and CDR2 SQIVND (reference sequence). This CDR3 is 17 amino acids long. This CDR3 is CASSTRTGRLAKNIQYF. The CDR3 nucleotides are TGTGCCAGTAGTACCCGGACAGGGAGGTTAGCCAAAAACATTCAGTACTTC.

This clone appeared a single time. The rearrangement links TRBV28 to TRBJ2-3, with D perhaps matching TRBD1 or TRBD2 (5 bases each). Looked up from germline, CDR1 is MDHEN and CDR2 is SYDVKM. The CDR3 loop spans 15 amino acids. The V end lost 4 bases, the J end lost 6 bases, and 17 bases lay between the germline ends. In DNA, the CDR3 is TGTGCCAGCAGTTCAATTATGGAAGGGACGGATACGCAGTATTTT. Translated: CASSSIMEGTDTQYF.

The chain carries TRBV30 and TRBJ1-5, with D possibly matching TRBD1 (5 bases). Germline V lookup: CDR1 GTSNPN, CDR2 SVGIG (reference sequence). The CDR3 length is 13 residues. Trimming shortened V by 5 bases and J by 1 base, and 9 bases separated the two germline ends. The chain's CDR3 is CAWGRDSNQPQHF. The CDR3 nucleotides read TGTGCCTGGGGCCGGGACAGCAATCAGCCCCAGCATTTT.

The chain joins TRBV2 to TRBJ1-2, with 7 positions matching TRBD1. The CDR3 spans 13 residues. Germline CDR1 is SNHLY and CDR2 is FYNNEI. J was trimmed by 7 bases and V by 3 bases; bases with no gene match: 5. CDR3 loop: CASSDEGATGYTF. CDR3 coding DNA: TGTGCCAGCAGTGATGAGGGGGCTACTGGCTACACCTTC.

The chain couples TRBV4-3 to TRBJ2-2; D possibly corresponds to TRBD2 (5 bases). The V gene's germline CDR1 is LGHNA and CDR2 YSLEER. Trimming left V 1 base short and J 6 bases short, with 18 bases between. This CDR3 contains 17 residues. CDR3 DNA: TGCGCCAGCAGCCAAGGGGGTACGGGATTGGTAGCCGGGGAGCTGTTTTTT. It specifies CASSQGGTGLVAGELFF.

This clone was seen a handful of times. V and J are TRBV7-9 and TRBJ2-7; no definite D call. In germline, CDR1 is SEHNR, CDR2 FQNEAQ (reference sequence). The length of the CDR3 is 11 residues. V was shortened by 1 base and J by 9 bases, with 7 bases between the two germline ends. Here the CDR3 reads CASSLGSGQYF. The CDR3 nucleotides are TGTGCCAGCAGCTTAGGGTCAGGGCAGTACTTC. Together with reference TRBV7-9 and TRBJ2-7, the CDR3 gives the full variable domain: DTGVSQNPRHKITKRGQNVTFRCDPISEHNRLYWYRQTLGQGPEFLTYFQNEAQLEKSRLLSDRFSAERPKGSFSTLEIQRTEQGDSAMYLCASSLGSGQYFGPGTRLTVT.

Concerning this clone itself: The germline gene is not matched at one end of the junction; a read error may be the cause. The chain carries TRBV4-3 and TRBJ1-4, with D perhaps matching TRBD1 (6 bases). Per the germline V gene, CDR1 is LGHNA and CDR2 is YSLEER. This CDR3 comprises 15 residues. CDR3 residues: CASSEEGQANEKLFF. The CDR3 DNA follows: TGCGCCAGCAGCGAAGAGGGACAAGCTAATGAAAAACTGTTTTTT.

This chain uses TRBV19 with TRBJ2-1; 7 nucleotides line up with TRBD1. J was trimmed by 7 bases and V by 10 bases; bases with no gene match: 13. Looked up from germline, CDR1 is LNHDA and CDR2 is SQIVND (reference sequence). The CDR3 consists of 14 residues. The CDR3 sequence: CATKREVTGNEQFF. The DNA for the CDR3 is TGTGCCACAAAAAGGGAAGTGACAGGGAATGAGCAGTTCTTC.

CDR3 sequence (DNA): TGCGCCGGCTTACGGGGGCCTGGAAACACCATATATTTT. Translation: CAGLRGPGNTIYF. The chain recombines TRBV10-2 with TRBJ1-3, with a tentative D call TRBD1 (6 bases). The V and J ends lost 11 bases and 2 bases respectively, with 13 bases between them. Germline-derived CDR1 and CDR2 are WSHSY and SAAADI. CDR3 length equals 13 residues.

The CDR3, as DNA: TGTGCCAGCAGCTCCCGGGACCGAACCTACGAGCAGTACTTC. The encoded protein is CASSSRDRTYEQYF. The chain joins TRBV11-2 to TRBJ2-7; tentatively, D is TRBD1 or TRBD2 (5 bases each). V lost 4 bases to trimming and J lost 2 bases, with 12 bases between them. Germline CDR1 is SGHAT and CDR2 is FQNNGV. The CDR3 is 14 amino acids.

This clone was counted a single time. This rearrangement joins TRBV29-1 to TRBJ1-1, with D possibly TRBD1 on 5 matching bases. CDR3 size: 12 residues. Germline V CDR1 and CDR2: SQVTM, ANQGSEA. The V end was cut by 7 bases, the J end by 4 bases, with 13 bases between. CDR3: CSGQGWRTEAFF. The DNA of the CDR3 is TGCAGCGGTCAGGGTTGGCGCACTGAAGCTTTCTTT. Drawing the rest from reference TRBV29-1 and TRBJ1-1, the complete variable domain is SAVISQKPSRDICQRGTSLTIQCQVDSQVTMMFWYRQQPGQSLTLIATANQGSEATYESGFVIDKFPISRPNLTFSTLTVSNMSPEDSSIYLCSGQGWRTEAFFGQGTRLTVV.

This clone was detected a few times. This chain uses TRBV19 with TRBJ1-3; no reliable D call. CDR1 and CDR2 (germline): LNHDA, SQIVND (reference sequence). V was shortened by 6 bases and J by 0 bases, with 12 bases between the two germline ends. CDR3 length: 15 amino acids. Written as DNA, the CDR3 is TGTGCCAGTAGACACCGGGCCGTCTCTGGAAACACCATATATTTT. Protein product: CASRHRAVSGNTIYF.

The chain has TRBV25-1 and TRBJ1-2; 8 nucleotides line up with TRBD1. Looked up from germline, CDR1 is MGHDK and CDR2 is SYGVNS. This CDR3 has 12 residues. Losses at the gene ends were 5 bases for V and 11 bases for J; bases not matched to a gene: 7. The CDR3 here is CASSSQGATYTF. CDR3 in DNA: TGTGCCAGCAGTTCCCAGGGGGCAACTTACACCTTC.

The chain uses TRBV5-1 and TRBJ2-7, with D unresolved. Germline CDR1 is SGHRS and CDR2 is YFSETQ. With 0 bases removed from V and 3 bases from J, the gap between germline ends came to 4 bases. This CDR3 comprises 12 residues. The CDR3 region is CASSLVGYEQYF. The CDR3 DNA is TGCGCCAGCAGCTTGGTGGGCTACGAGCAGTACTTC.

This clone was detected once. CDR3: CASPAGTPTYEQYF. CDR3 nucleotide sequence: TGTGCCAGTCCCGCCGGGACACCGACATACGAGCAGTACTTC. This chain links TRBV7-3 with TRBJ2-7; D possibly corresponds to TRBD1 (6 bases). The germline V gene encodes CDR1 SGHTA and CDR2 FQGTGA. This CDR3 region has 14 residues. The V end lost 9 bases, the J end lost 4 bases, and 19 bases lay between the germline ends.

The rearrangement uses TRBV11-2 and TRBJ1-2, with D hard to call. The V gene lost 5 bases and the J gene lost 2 bases, with 18 bases spanning the gap. The germline gives CDR1 SGHAT, CDR2 FQNNGV. The CDR3 sequence is 16 residues long. The CDR3 DNA reads as TGTGCCAGCAGCCCCCGGATTGACGCCCAAAACTATGGCTACACCTTC. Protein sequence: CASSPRIDAQNYGYTF.